The present entry profiles one T cell receptor (beta chain) with its context. Authors' methods: Estimation of nucleated cell counts was performed using reference gene primer amplification. Sequencing was performed with immunoSEQ multiplex PCR; in TCRdb, only in-frame clones are kept and a portion is missing. Clone size and V and J calls were adopted from that table, with D and trimming inferred from the DNA. This sample has about 42,000 clones; under 80% occur once, and the top ten carry around a quarter. This CDR3 region has 17 residues. V dropped 4 bases and J dropped 10; count of bases not matched to a gene: 14. Germline V gene data show CDR1 as MGHRA and CDR2 as YSYEKL. The data derive from a study of blood T cell repertoires in COVID-19. The wider study: T cells, B-cell-depleted T cells, or PBMCs supplied cDNA or gDNA.

Specimen: peripheral blood. This sequence joins TRBV4-1 and TRBJ1-6, with 9 bases aligning to TRBD1. This clonotype was obtained from an older man with acute or convalescent COVID-19. CDR3 protein: CASSRNPEGQGGSPLHF. CDR3 nucleotides: TGCGCCAGCAGCCGGAACCCTGAGGGACAGGGTGGATCACCCCTCCACTTT.